A selection of T cell receptor beta chains follows, all from one sample in a study of shared clonotypes between healthy human individuals. Repertoires were generated with immunoSEQ multiplex PCR, while TCRdb's copy carries only in-frame clones and drops some. The sample lists roughly 1,600,000 clones, roughly 98.5% occurring once. Source material: naive CD4+ T cells sorted from blood. The receptors come from a man aged 25-45 years in good health. Each CDR3 is given without its conserved first and last residue. Fields, in order: D gene, V gene, CDR3 protein. The D gene is left open where the match is weak.

>.|TRBV5-1
ASSLAELETQY
>TRBD2|TRBV5-6
ASRAPGLNTDTQY
>.|TRBV2
ASSGGTEHGNTIY
>TRBD2|TRBV10-3
AITKNSGSGDGEQF
>.|TRBV30
AWIRATGANYGYT
>TRBD1|TRBV25-1
ASGDRGNEKLF
>.|TRBV7-2
ASSRWTAMNTEAF
>.|TRBV18
ASSRDSLSTEAF
>TRBD1|TRBV19
ASSTGGHEQY
>.|TRBV2
ASRDPSVYNEQF
>TRBD2|TRBV14
ASSQLAGSGELF
>TRBD2|TRBV11-3
ASSLGLAGGVGEQF
>.|TRBV6-6
ASSSRLTTESYEQY
>.|TRBV9
ASSLGGRGSSSYEQY
>TRBD2|TRBV5-1
ASSLVGLAGYEQF